Described below is a single T cell receptor beta chain sequence and its context. The source of the sample is a study of CD8+ T cells in alopecia areata. Stated treatment: oral pan-JAK inhibitor, 5-10 mg twice daily. The CDR3 loop spans 14 amino acids. The germline CDR1 and CDR2 sequences are SNHLY and FYNNEI. V dropped 6 bases and J dropped 1 base, with 12 bases sitting between them. As the sequencing template, cDNA was produced by extracting RNA and reverse transcribing it. Only in-frame clones appear in the TCRdb table, and some are missing; sequencing was by immunoSEQ multiplex PCR. The sample carries 110,000 or so clones, roughly 56% recorded once.

This sample comprised CD4+ T cells sorted from blood, obtained at week 24, from a patient treated with tofacitinib. The V call is TRBV2, the J call TRBJ1-1, with D possibly TRBD1 on 6 matching bases. This receptor was identified in a human donor with alopecia areata. The CDR3 spells CASSVRTENTEAFF. CDR3 DNA sequence: TGTGCCAGCAGCGTTCGGACAGAGAACACTGAAGCTTTCTTT.